This is a list of T cell receptor beta chains from one sample in a study of CXCR3-negative and CXCR3-positive naive CD8 T cells. TCRdb re-called the 5' RACE reads and shows each CDR3 protein once, DNA omitted. The repertoire table contains 100,000 to 150,000 distinct CDR3 sequences. Sequenced sample: naive CXCR3- CD8+ T cells from blood. Receptors originate from a human donor in good health. Some clones in this sample may be carry-over from other donors' samples. Each CDR3 is given with its conserved first and last residue.

j_gene: TRBJ2-1
v_gene: TRBV24-1
CDR3aa: CATSDLNWSPRGEQFF

j_gene: TRBJ2-2
v_gene: TRBV11-2
CDR3aa: CASRPGQGLTGELFF

j_gene: TRBJ2-7
v_gene: TRBV7-9
CDR3aa: CASSLGQLEQYF

j_gene: TRBJ2-5
v_gene: TRBV4-2
CDR3aa: CASSQDDPAVETQYF

j_gene: TRBJ2-1
v_gene: TRBV14
CDR3aa: CASSQATYVLTTHDEQFF

j_gene: TRBJ1-1
v_gene: TRBV2
CDR3aa: CASTGSEREAFF

j_gene: TRBJ2-7
v_gene: TRBV29-1
CDR3aa: CSVVSSETYEQYF

j_gene: TRBJ2-1
v_gene: TRBV20-1
CDR3aa: CSARWEDNEQFF

j_gene: TRBJ2-3
v_gene: TRBV4-2
CDR3aa: CASSSRDRGLEDTQYF

j_gene: TRBJ2-3
v_gene: TRBV7-9
CDR3aa: CASQSETGSTDTQYF

j_gene: TRBJ2-7
v_gene: TRBV4-3
CDR3aa: CASSQDHMGTLAYEQYF

j_gene: TRBJ2-1
v_gene: TRBV4-1
CDR3aa: CASSQEPSGVGYNEQFF

j_gene: TRBJ1-1
v_gene: TRBV28
CDR3aa: CASSPPLVEAFF

j_gene: TRBJ1-1
v_gene: TRBV4-3
CDR3aa: CASSQVTGNTEAFF

j_gene: TRBJ2-7
v_gene: TRBV29-1
CDR3aa: CSVGQQGEQYF

j_gene: TRBJ2-7
v_gene: TRBV5-1
CDR3aa: CASSYASGSSEQYF

j_gene: TRBJ1-5
v_gene: TRBV4-2
CDR3aa: CASSQSDRELNQPQHF

j_gene: TRBJ2-5
v_gene: TRBV28
CDR3aa: CASRANRGRGETQYF

j_gene: TRBJ2-1
v_gene: TRBV4-1
CDR3aa: CASSHTGPMNEQFF

j_gene: TRBJ2-4
v_gene: TRBV5-1
CDR3aa: CASTLAGDDIQYF

j_gene: TRBJ1-2
v_gene: TRBV9
CDR3aa: CASRDDRGDYGYTF

j_gene: TRBJ2-2
v_gene: TRBV12-3/TRBV12-4
CDR3aa: CASSQTGQGITGELFF

j_gene: TRBJ1-6
v_gene: TRBV29-1
CDR3aa: CSVVSGDNSPLHF

j_gene: TRBJ2-3
v_gene: TRBV14
CDR3aa: CGSSQAWGRGTLTDTQYF

j_gene: TRBJ1-6
v_gene: TRBV13
CDR3aa: CASSPRTGDSPLHF

j_gene: TRBJ1-4
v_gene: TRBV28
CDR3aa: CASSFRPGRGATNEKLFF

j_gene: TRBJ2-7
v_gene: TRBV27
CDR3aa: CASSQGWGTYEQYF

j_gene: TRBJ2-2
v_gene: TRBV12-3/TRBV12-4
CDR3aa: CASSHVPGQGSSWELFF

j_gene: TRBJ2-3
v_gene: TRBV20-1
CDR3aa: CAGDGAGGTDTQYF

j_gene: TRBJ2-7
v_gene: TRBV4-1
CDR3aa: CASSQDREFSYEQYF

j_gene: TRBJ2-1
v_gene: TRBV29-1
CDR3aa: CSVVPGSGEQFF